A single sample gave rise to the 16 T cell receptor beta chains below, sequenced in a study of radiation and T cells in renal cell carcinoma. This sample's time point: baseline pretreatment blood. Stated treatment: 15 Gy SBRT to primary tumor, nephrectomy 4 weeks later. Libraries were prepared by immunoSEQ multiplex PCR; TCRdb keeps only in-frame clonotypes and omits some of them. The sample yields about 150,000 clones, roughly nine tenths seen once. The sequenced sample was blood, obtained from a patient whose treatment included radiotherapy and nephrectomy. Receptors originate from a woman aged 70-85 years with renal cell carcinoma.

The chain joins TRBV19 to TRBJ2-1, with a weak D call TRBD2 (5 bases). Trimming shortened V by 5 bases and J by 4 bases, and 15 bases separated the two germline ends. Germline V gene data show CDR1 as LNHDA and CDR2 as SQIVND (reference sequence). This CDR3 has 15 residues. The CDR3 bases are TGTGCCAGTAGTCTGCGGGCAGATCATTACAATGAGCAGTTCTTC. This translates into CASSLRADHYNEQFF.

The chain combines TRBV6-1 with TRBJ2-2, with D tentatively TRBD2 (6 bases). Per the germline V gene, CDR1 is MNHNS and CDR2 is SASEGT. Trimming removed 7 bases at V and 4 bases at J, with 13 bases between. The CDR3 length is 14 residues. CDR3 residues: CASKRRGGTGELFF. The CDR3 DNA is TGTGCCAGCAAAAGGAGGGGTGGCACCGGGGAGCTGTTTTTT.

On this clone: The sample contains more than one DNA sequence encoding this CDR3. The chain carries TRBV9 and TRBJ2-3; D is uncertain. Germline V gene lookup returns CDR1 SGDLS and CDR2 YYNGEE. The CDR3 sequence is 13 residues long. V lost 0 bases and J 1 base, leaving 3 bases between the germline ends. The CDR3 spells CASSVVGTDTQYF. The CDR3 DNA is TGTGCCAGCAGCGTAGTTGGCACAGATACGCAGTATTTT.

The rearrangement joins TRBV6-5 to TRBJ2-3; D tentatively reads TRBD1 or TRBD2 (5 bases each). V was shortened by 0 bases and J by 2 bases, with 12 bases between the two germline ends. This CDR3 is 16 amino acids long. CDR1 MNHEY and CDR2 SVGAGI come from the germline V gene. CDR3 amino acids: CASSYSGTQNTDTQYF. In nucleotides, the CDR3 is TGTGCCAGCAGTTACTCCGGGACCCAGAACACAGATACGCAGTATTTT.

This clone occurred a few times. The chain recombines TRBV14 with TRBJ1-2; D perhaps matches TRBD1 (5 bases). Trimming took off 4 bases at V and 3 bases at J, with 12 bases between the two ends. The CDR3 length is 14 residues. Germline V lookup: CDR1 SGHDN, CDR2 FVKESK. In DNA form, the CDR3 reads TGTGCCAGCAGCCGGGACGCCCGACACTATGGCTACACCTTC. Its protein is CASSRDARHYGYTF.

The CDR3 here is CASRAQGPQETQYF. The CDR3 DNA sequence: TGCGCCAGCAGGGCACAGGGGCCTCAAGAGACCCAGTACTTC. The chain couples TRBV5-1 to TRBJ2-5; 7 bases agree with TRBD1. The CDR3 runs to 14 residues. CDR1 and CDR2 from the germline V gene are SGHRS and YFSETQ. The V gene end was trimmed by 5 bases and the J gene end by 2 bases; junction bases not matched to a gene: 6.

This chain joins TRBV9 and TRBJ2-3, with D possibly being TRBD2 (5 bases). V was shortened by 4 bases and J by 2 bases, with 14 bases between the two germline ends. The CDR3 totals 15 residues. In germline, CDR1 is SGDLS, CDR2 YYNGEE. This CDR3 is CASSFGEGVTDTQYF. CDR3 nucleotide sequence: TGTGCCAGCAGCTTCGGGGAAGGTGTCACAGATACGCAGTATTTT.

V is TRBV7-3 and J is TRBJ2-1; D gene unclear. The CDR3 runs 14 residues. CDR1 and CDR2 (germline): SGHTA, FQGTGA. V shed 5 bases and J shed 8 bases, with 16 bases lying between them. Here the CDR3 DNA reads TGTGCCAGCAGCCTGGGGAAGCCCAGCGATGAGCAGTTCTTC. Translation gives CASSLGKPSDEQFF.

This chain links TRBV6-5 with TRBJ1-2; no firm D call. Deletions cut 2 bases from V and 6 bases from J, with 10 bases between. Per the germline V gene, CDR1 is MNHEY and CDR2 is SVGAGI. The CDR3 runs to 13 residues. The CDR3 spells CASSYEERDGYTF. The CDR3 region has the DNA TGTGCCAGCAGTTACGAGGAAAGGGATGGCTACACCTTC.

The chain links TRBV4-2 to TRBJ1-3; TRBD1 matches 7 bases. With 2 bases clipped from V and 0 bases from J, the junction kept 25 bases outside the gene matches. Germline V gene data show CDR1 as LGHNA and CDR2 as YNFKEQ. This CDR3 contains 23 residues. The CDR3 nucleotides read TGTGCCAGCAGCCAACCTTTACTACCGGGACAGTGGAATGCATTGAACTCTGGAAACACCATATATTTT. Protein sequence: CASSQPLLPGQWNALNSGNTIYF.

Remarks on this clone: Compared with germline, one end of the junction differs, possibly owing to a read error. The V and J genes are TRBV27 and TRBJ1-1, with 8 bases aligning to TRBD1. Looked up from germline, CDR1 is MNHEY and CDR2 is SMNVEV (reference sequence). The CDR3 has 15 residues. CDR3 coding DNA: TGTGCCAGCAGTCCACCGGGACAGGTGAATACTGAAGCTTTCTTT. This encodes CASSPPGQVNTEAFF.

V and J are TRBV6-1 and TRBJ1-6, with 7 nucleotides matching TRBD1. The CDR3 has 16 residues. Germline CDR1 is MNHNS and CDR2 is SASEGT. V gave up 2 bases and J gave up 6 bases; unmatched junction bases: 7. CDR3 amino acids: CASSETQGVGNSPLHF. The CDR3 bases are TGTGCCAGCAGTGAAACTCAGGGGGTAGGTAATTCACCCCTCCACTTT.

J is TRBJ1-2 and V is TRBV19; D call uncertain. The CDR3 has 13 amino acids. The germline gives CDR1 LNHDA, CDR2 SQIVND (reference sequence). V was pared by 5 bases and J by 4 bases, with 11 bases between. The CDR3 loop is CASSLTATYGYTF. DNA for the CDR3: TGTGCCAGTAGTCTAACAGCAACCTATGGCTACACCTTC.

This chain connects TRBV28 to TRBJ1-2; no clear D. Germline V gene lookup returns CDR1 MDHEN and CDR2 SYDVKM. The CDR3 covers 15 residues. Trimming removed 6 bases from V and 4 bases from J, with 18 bases in between. The CDR3 region is CASSASNPSIYGYTF. In nucleotides, the CDR3 is TGTGCCAGCAGCGCCAGCAACCCCTCGATCTATGGCTACACCTTC.

This chain uses TRBV2 with TRBJ2-3; 8 positions match TRBD1. The CDR3 sequence is 17 residues long. Germline V CDR1 and CDR2: SNHLY, FYNNEI. The V gene end was trimmed by 5 bases and the J gene end by 6 bases; junction bases not matched to a gene: 16. CDR3 sequence: CASSQTLSGGVTDTQYF. CDR3 nucleotide sequence: TGTGCCAGCAGTCAAACTCTCTCAGGGGGCGTCACGGATACGCAGTATTTT.

V is TRBV28 and J is TRBJ1-6; 11 nucleotides line up with TRBD1. CDR1 and CDR2 from the germline V gene are MDHEN and SYDVKM. Trimming at V came to 2 bases and at J to 2 bases, leaving 2 bases not matched to a gene. CDR3 length: 17 residues. The CDR3 region has the DNA TGTGCCAGCAGTTTAGGACAGGGGGCCACCTATAATTCACCCCTCCACTTT. Its protein product is CASSLGQGATYNSPLHF. The variable domain in full, completed from reference TRBV28 and TRBJ1-6, reads DVKVTQSSRYLVKRTGEKVFLECVQDMDHENMFWYRQDPGLGLRLIYFSYDVKMKEKGDIPEGYSVSREKKERFSLILESASTNQTSMYLCASSLGQGATYNSPLHFGNGTRLTVT.